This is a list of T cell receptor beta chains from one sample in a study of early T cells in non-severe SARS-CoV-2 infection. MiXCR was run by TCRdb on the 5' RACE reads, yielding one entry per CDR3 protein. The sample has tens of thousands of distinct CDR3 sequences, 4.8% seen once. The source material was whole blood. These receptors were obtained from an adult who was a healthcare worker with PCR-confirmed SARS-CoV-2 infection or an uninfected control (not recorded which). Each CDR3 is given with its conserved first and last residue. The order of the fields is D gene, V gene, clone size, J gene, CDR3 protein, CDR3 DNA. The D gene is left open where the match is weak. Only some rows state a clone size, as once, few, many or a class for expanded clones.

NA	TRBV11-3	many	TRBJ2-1	CASSSRDSNNEQFF	TGTGCCAGCAGCTCCAGGGACTCCAACAATGAGCAGTTCTTC
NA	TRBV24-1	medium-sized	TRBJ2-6	CATSDSSSSGANVLTF	TGTGCCACCAGTGATTCCAGTAGCTCTGGGGCCAACGTCCTGACTTTC
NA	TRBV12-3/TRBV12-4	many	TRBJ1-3	CASTPGRFSGNTIYF	TGTGCCAGCACCCCAGGACGGTTCTCTGGAAACACCATATATTTT
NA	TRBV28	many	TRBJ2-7	CASSFTHRDLADYEQYF	TGTGCCAGCAGTTTCACACACCGGGACTTGGCGGACTACGAGCAGTACTTC
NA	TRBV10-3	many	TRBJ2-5	CAIYKEQETQYF	TGTGCCATTTACAAGGAGCAAGAGACCCAGTACTTC
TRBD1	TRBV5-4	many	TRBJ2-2	CASSWDRSTGELFF	TGTGCCAGCAGCTGGGACAGGTCCACCGGGGAGCTGTTTTTT
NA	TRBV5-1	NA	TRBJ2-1	CASSLISTGNEQFF	TGCGCCAGCAGCTTGATAAGCACAGGGAATGAGCAGTTCTTC
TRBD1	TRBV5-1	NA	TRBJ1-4	CASSLGGQATNEKLFF	TGCGCCAGCAGCTTGGGGGGACAGGCAACTAATGAAAAACTGTTTTTT
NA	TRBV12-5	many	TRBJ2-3	CASGFLYTQYF	TGTGCTAGTGGTTTCTTGTATACGCAGTATTTT
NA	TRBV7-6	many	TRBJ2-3	CASSLRRDTSTDTQYF	TGTGCCAGCAGCTTACGGAGGGACACTAGCACAGATACGCAGTATTTT
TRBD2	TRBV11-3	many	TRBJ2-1	CASSYGLAGNEQFF	TGTGCCAGCAGCTATGGACTAGCGGGCAATGAGCAGTTCTTC
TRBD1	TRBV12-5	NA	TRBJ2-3	CASGLVPGGLEYTQYF	TGTGCTAGTGGTTTGGTACCAGGGGGTCTGGAGTATACGCAGTATTTT
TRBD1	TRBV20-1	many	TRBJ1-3	CSAKVQGTNTIYF	TGCAGTGCAAAAGTACAGGGGACAAACACCATATATTTT
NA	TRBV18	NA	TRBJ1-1	CASSRENYMNTEAFF	TGTGCCAGCTCACGGGAAAACTACATGAACACTGAAGCTTTCTTT
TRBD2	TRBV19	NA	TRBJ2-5	CASRRPGLQETQYF	TGTGCCAGTAGGAGACCGGGACTACAAGAGACCCAGTACTTC
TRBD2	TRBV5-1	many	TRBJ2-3	CASSWTRGTDTQYF	TGCGCCAGCAGCTGGACTAGGGGCACAGATACGCAGTATTTT
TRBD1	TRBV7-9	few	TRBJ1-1	CASSFLSGTGAFF	TGTGCCAGCAGCTTTCTATCCGGGACAGGAGCTTTCTTT
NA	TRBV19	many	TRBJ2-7	CASSIPGSYEQYF	TGTGCCAGTAGTATACCGGGATCCTACGAGCAGTACTTC
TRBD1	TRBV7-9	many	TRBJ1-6	CASSARTGFWNSPLHF	TGTGCCAGCAGCGCGCGGACAGGGTTTTGGAATTCACCCCTCCACTTT
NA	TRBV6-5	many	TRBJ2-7	CASSYSLVSPAVEQYF	TGTGCCAGCAGTTACTCCTTGGTAAGTCCGGCCGTCGAGCAGTACTTC
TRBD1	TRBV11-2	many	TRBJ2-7	CASSLTTGTGEFYEQYF	TGTGCCAGCAGCTTAACAACCGGGACAGGGGAATTCTACGAGCAGTACTTC
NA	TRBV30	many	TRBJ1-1	CAWSGKMNTEAFF	TGTGCCTGGAGCGGGAAAATGAACACTGAAGCTTTCTTT
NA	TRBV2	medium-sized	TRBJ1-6	CASSETDSPLHF	TGTGCCAGCAGTGAAACTGATTCACCCCTCCACTTT
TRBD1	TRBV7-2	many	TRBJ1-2	CASSLGTGSPTNYGYTF	TGTGCCAGCAGCTTGGGGACAGGGTCCCCGACTAACTATGGCTACACCTTC
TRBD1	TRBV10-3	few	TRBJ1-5	CAIGETGGNQPQHF	TGTGCCATCGGTGAGACAGGGGGCAATCAGCCCCAGCATTTT
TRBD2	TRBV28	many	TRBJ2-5	CASSSRTRGETQYF	TGTGCCAGCAGTTCCAGGACTAGGGGCGAGACCCAGTACTTC
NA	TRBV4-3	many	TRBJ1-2	CASSQVWGANYGYTF	TGCGCCAGCAGCCAAGTGTGGGGGGCTAACTATGGCTACACCTTC
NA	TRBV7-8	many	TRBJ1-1	CASSLVGAGTEAFF	TGTGCCAGCAGCTTAGTAGGGGCAGGAACTGAAGCTTTCTTT
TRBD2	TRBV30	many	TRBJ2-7	CAWRTSGPTYEQYF	TGTGCCTGGAGGACTAGCGGGCCCACCTACGAGCAGTACTTC
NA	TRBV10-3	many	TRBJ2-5	CAIRLESQETQYF	TGTGCCATCAGACTAGAAAGCCAAGAGACCCAGTACTTC
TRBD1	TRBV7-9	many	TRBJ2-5	CASSQGDRAETQYF	TGTGCCAGCAGCCAAGGGGACAGGGCCGAGACCCAGTACTTC
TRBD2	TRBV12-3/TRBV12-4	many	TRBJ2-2	CASSLAASGGYTGELFF	TGTGCCAGCAGTTTGGCGGCTAGCGGGGGGTACACCGGGGAGCTGTTTTTT
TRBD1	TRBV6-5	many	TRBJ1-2	CASSYRDVTGGYYGYTF	TGTGCCAGCAGTTACAGGGACGTAACAGGGGGGTACTATGGCTACACCTTC
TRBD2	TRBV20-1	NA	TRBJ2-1	CSATSGGANSYNEQFF	TGCAGTGCTACTAGCGGGGGGGCCAACTCCTACAATGAGCAGTTCTTC
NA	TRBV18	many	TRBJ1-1	CASSPVMEFTEAFF	TGTGCCAGCTCACCGGTTATGGAATTCACTGAAGCTTTCTTT
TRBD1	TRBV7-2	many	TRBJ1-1	CASSFHLAGGGSEAFF	TGTGCCAGCAGCTTTCATTTAGCAGGGGGTGGGTCTGAAGCTTTCTTT
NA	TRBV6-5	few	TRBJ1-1	CASSYPDGRAFF	TGTGCCAGCAGTTATCCCGATGGGAGAGCTTTCTTT
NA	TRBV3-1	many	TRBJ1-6	CASSPTGTQNSPLHF	TGTGCCAGCAGCCCAACCGGTACCCAAAATTCACCCCTCCACTTT
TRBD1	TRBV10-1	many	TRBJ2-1	CASRPSGGTGMNEQFF	TGCGCCAGCAGACCCTCCGGGGGGACAGGGATGAATGAGCAGTTCTTC
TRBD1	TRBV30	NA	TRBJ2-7	CAWDYGTGTTYEQYF	TGTGCCTGGGACTACGGGACAGGGACTACCTACGAGCAGTACTTC
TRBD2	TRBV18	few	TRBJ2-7	CASSPPSGITYEQYF	TGTGCCAGCTCACCACCGAGCGGGATTACCTACGAGCAGTACTTC
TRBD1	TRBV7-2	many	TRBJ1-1	CASSLSGTGAFF	TGTGCCAGCAGCTTATCTGGGACAGGAGCTTTCTTT
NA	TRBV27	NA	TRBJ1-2	CASSSGAPLGYTF	TGTGCCAGCAGTTCCGGGGCCCCCCTTGGCTACACCTTC
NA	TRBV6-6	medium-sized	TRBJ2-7	CASSFRFRRSEQYF	TGTGCCAGCAGTTTTAGATTCAGGAGGTCCGAGCAGTACTTC
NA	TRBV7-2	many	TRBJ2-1	CASSPGGGYNEQFF	TGTGCCAGCAGCCCTGGAGGGGGGTACAATGAGCAGTTCTTC
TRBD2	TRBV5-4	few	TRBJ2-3	CASSLAGTDTQYF	TGTGCCAGCAGTCTAGCGGGCACAGATACGCAGTATTTT
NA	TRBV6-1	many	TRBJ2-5	CASIRGEETQYF	TGTGCCAGCATAAGAGGGGAAGAGACCCAGTACTTC
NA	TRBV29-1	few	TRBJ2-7	CSVDNAYEQYF	TGCAGCGTTGACAACGCCTACGAGCAGTACTTC
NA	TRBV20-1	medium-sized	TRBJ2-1	CSASGTAKSYYNEQFF	TGCAGTGCTAGTGGGACCGCGAAAAGTTACTACAATGAGCAGTTCTTC
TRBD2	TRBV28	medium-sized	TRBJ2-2	CASMSGRRELFF	TGTGCCAGCATGAGCGGGAGAAGGGAGCTGTTTTTT